This is a list of T cell receptor beta chains from one sample in a study of control samples from healthy donors and cancer patients. Clones were sequenced by immunoSEQ multiplex PCR, and TCRdb holds only the in-frame ones, with some missing. The table has roughly 200,000 clones, 85% to 95% seen once; the top ten hold around 1.6%. Sequences were obtained from blood. The source is a man younger than 35 in good health. Each CDR3 is given with its conserved first and last residue. D genes are given only for firm matches. The listing skips clone size in some rows; elsewhere it reads once, few, many or a size class.

j_gene: TRBJ1-1
abundance: -
d_gene: -
v_gene: TRBV5-1
CDR3nt: TGCGCCAGCAGCTTGACAATCGGGGCTGAAGCTTTCTTT
CDR3aa: CASSLTIGAEAFF

j_gene: TRBJ2-1
abundance: -
d_gene: TRBD2
v_gene: TRBV6-5
CDR3nt: TGTGCCAGCAGCTCAGCGGGGGGGGGCCATGAGCAGTTCTTC
CDR3aa: CASSSAGGGHEQFF

j_gene: TRBJ1-4
abundance: once
d_gene: -
v_gene: TRBV2
CDR3nt: TGTGCCAGCACCATAACGGCCGGGGGCTCTAATGAAAAACTGTTTTTT
CDR3aa: CASTITAGGSNEKLFF

j_gene: TRBJ2-2
abundance: -
d_gene: -
v_gene: TRBV5-1
CDR3nt: TGCGCCAGCAGCTTGAGAGAGGGGGACACCGGGGAGCTGTTTTTT
CDR3aa: CASSLREGDTGELFF

j_gene: TRBJ1-5
abundance: -
d_gene: -
v_gene: TRBV12-5
CDR3nt: TGTGCTAGTGGTTTGGTACCGGACGGAATTACCTATAGCAATCAGCCCCAGCATTTT
CDR3aa: CASGLVPDGITYSNQPQHF

j_gene: TRBJ1-5
abundance: few
d_gene: TRBD1
v_gene: TRBV6-5
CDR3nt: TGTGCCAGCAGAGACAGGGGGCACGGCAATCAGCCCCAGCATTTT
CDR3aa: CASRDRGHGNQPQHF

j_gene: TRBJ2-5
abundance: -
d_gene: -
v_gene: TRBV14
CDR3nt: TGTGCCAGCAGCCAAGTCTTTCTCGGGGCCCAGTACTTC
CDR3aa: CASSQVFLGAQYF

j_gene: TRBJ2-3
abundance: -
d_gene: -
v_gene: TRBV10-3
CDR3nt: TGTGCCATCAGTGATTGGGCAGGGGAAACAGATACGCAGTATTTT
CDR3aa: CAISDWAGETDTQYF

j_gene: TRBJ2-7
abundance: -
d_gene: -
v_gene: TRBV5-1
CDR3nt: TGCGCCAGCAGCTTGGGACAGGAGACCTACGAGCAGTACTTC
CDR3aa: CASSLGQETYEQYF

j_gene: TRBJ1-5
abundance: few
d_gene: -
v_gene: TRBV19
CDR3nt: TGTGCCAGTAGTATCTTGGGTCAGCCCCAGCATTTT
CDR3aa: CASSILGQPQHF

j_gene: TRBJ2-7
abundance: -
d_gene: TRBD1
v_gene: TRBV6-2/TRBV6-3
CDR3nt: TGTGCCAGCAGTTACTCCCGGGACAGGGGGATTCAGCGGATATCCTACGAGCAGTACTTC
CDR3aa: CASSYSRDRGIQRISYEQYF

j_gene: TRBJ2-1
abundance: -
d_gene: TRBD2
v_gene: TRBV5-6
CDR3nt: TGTGCCAGCAGCTCTAGCGGGGGGGCGAATGAGCAGTTCTTC
CDR3aa: CASSSSGGANEQFF

j_gene: TRBJ2-1
abundance: -
d_gene: TRBD2
v_gene: TRBV5-8
CDR3nt: TGTGCCAGCAGCTTGATGACTAGCGGGGGTCCCAATGAGCAGTTCTTC
CDR3aa: CASSLMTSGGPNEQFF

j_gene: TRBJ2-7
abundance: -
d_gene: TRBD1
v_gene: TRBV5-1
CDR3nt: TGCGCCAGCAGCCTACAGGGGTCCTACGAGCAGTACTTC
CDR3aa: CASSLQGSYEQYF

j_gene: TRBJ2-3
abundance: -
d_gene: TRBD1
v_gene: TRBV6-1
CDR3nt: TGTGCCAGCAGTGAATTTGGACAGGACACAGATACGCAGTATTTT
CDR3aa: CASSEFGQDTDTQYF

j_gene: TRBJ1-4
abundance: -
d_gene: -
v_gene: TRBV13
CDR3nt: TGTGCCAGCAGCTTCTCAGGGACTAATGAAAAACTGTTTTTT
CDR3aa: CASSFSGTNEKLFF

j_gene: TRBJ2-1
abundance: -
d_gene: -
v_gene: TRBV18
CDR3nt: TGTGCCAGCAAACGAGGGGGGGGCCCCTCCTACAATGAGCAGTTCTTC
CDR3aa: CASKRGGGPSYNEQFF

j_gene: TRBJ1-3
abundance: -
d_gene: -
v_gene: TRBV11-2
CDR3nt: TGTGCCAGCAGCTTGAGTGGAAACACCATATATTTT
CDR3aa: CASSLSGNTIYF

j_gene: TRBJ1-5
abundance: -
d_gene: -
v_gene: TRBV9
CDR3nt: TGTGCCAGCAGCGAGCGGGGGCAAGGCAATCAGCCCCAGCATTTT
CDR3aa: CASSERGQGNQPQHF

j_gene: TRBJ2-1
abundance: -
d_gene: TRBD2
v_gene: TRBV19
CDR3nt: TGTGCCAGTAGTACTCCGCGGGGGGGCAGATACAATGAGCAGTTCTTC
CDR3aa: CASSTPRGGRYNEQFF

j_gene: TRBJ2-3
abundance: -
d_gene: -
v_gene: TRBV5-1
CDR3nt: TGCGCCAGCAGCTTGCCCCGGGACGGACGCACAGATACGCAGTATTTT
CDR3aa: CASSLPRDGRTDTQYF

j_gene: TRBJ2-3
abundance: -
d_gene: -
v_gene: TRBV30
CDR3nt: TGTGCCTGGAGTGTAACGTGGGATACGCAGTATTTT
CDR3aa: CAWSVTWDTQYF

j_gene: TRBJ1-6
abundance: -
d_gene: TRBD1
v_gene: TRBV27
CDR3nt: TGTGCCAGCAGTTTATCGACAGGGAGCGCTAATTCACCCCTCCACTTT
CDR3aa: CASSLSTGSANSPLHF

j_gene: TRBJ2-7
abundance: -
d_gene: -
v_gene: TRBV4-1
CDR3nt: TGCGCCAGCAGCCAAGGCCCCGGGGAGCAGTACTTC
CDR3aa: CASSQGPGEQYF

j_gene: TRBJ2-3
abundance: -
d_gene: -
v_gene: TRBV2
CDR3nt: TGTGCCAGCAGTGAACCAGTGGGGGAAGATACGCAGTATTTT
CDR3aa: CASSEPVGEDTQYF

j_gene: TRBJ1-1
abundance: -
d_gene: -
v_gene: TRBV7-9
CDR3nt: TGTGCCAGCAGCTTGAACACTGAAGCTTTCTTT
CDR3aa: CASSLNTEAFF

j_gene: TRBJ1-2
abundance: -
d_gene: -
v_gene: TRBV9
CDR3nt: TGTGCCAGCAGCGTAAATGTTTGGGCTCCAGGAATATATGGCTACACCTTC
CDR3aa: CASSVNVWAPGIYGYTF

j_gene: TRBJ2-1
abundance: -
d_gene: TRBD1
v_gene: TRBV10-3
CDR3nt: TGTGCCATCAGCCTAAAAGACTTGACAGGGAACCATGAGCAGTTCTTC
CDR3aa: CAISLKDLTGNHEQFF

j_gene: TRBJ2-7
abundance: few
d_gene: TRBD1
v_gene: TRBV19
CDR3nt: TGTGCCAGTAGTCCGGGACAGGGGGGCTACGAGCAGTACTTC
CDR3aa: CASSPGQGGYEQYF

j_gene: TRBJ2-7
abundance: -
d_gene: -
v_gene: TRBV7-7
CDR3nt: TGTGCCAGCAGTTTGGAGCCGGGGCCCTCTTCGGGCGAGCAGTACTTC
CDR3aa: CASSLEPGPSSGEQYF